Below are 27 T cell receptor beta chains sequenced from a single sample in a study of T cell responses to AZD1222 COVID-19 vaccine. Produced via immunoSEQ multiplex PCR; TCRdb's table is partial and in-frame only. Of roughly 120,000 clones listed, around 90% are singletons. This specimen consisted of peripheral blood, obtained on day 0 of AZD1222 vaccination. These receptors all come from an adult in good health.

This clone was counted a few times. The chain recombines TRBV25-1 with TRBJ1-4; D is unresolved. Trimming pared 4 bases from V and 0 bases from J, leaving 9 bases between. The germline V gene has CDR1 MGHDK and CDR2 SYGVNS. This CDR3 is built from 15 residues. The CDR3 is CASSGYSATNEKLFF. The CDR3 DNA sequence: TGTGCCAGCAGTGGGTACAGCGCAACTAATGAAAAACTGTTTTTT.

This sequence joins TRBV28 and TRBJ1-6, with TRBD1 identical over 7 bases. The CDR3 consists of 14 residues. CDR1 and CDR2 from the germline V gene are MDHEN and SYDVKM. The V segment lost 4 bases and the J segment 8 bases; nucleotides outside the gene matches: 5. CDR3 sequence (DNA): TGTGCCAGCAGTTCGAGGGACAGCTATTCACCCCTCCACTTT. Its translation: CASSSRDSYSPLHF.

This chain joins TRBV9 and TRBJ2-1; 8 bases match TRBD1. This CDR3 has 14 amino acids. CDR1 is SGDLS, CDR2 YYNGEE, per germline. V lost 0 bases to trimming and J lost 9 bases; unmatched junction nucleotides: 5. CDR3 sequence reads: CASSVGSGGAEQFF. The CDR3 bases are TGTGCCAGCAGCGTAGGCTCAGGGGGCGCTGAGCAGTTCTTC. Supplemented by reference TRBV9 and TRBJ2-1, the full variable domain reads DSGVTQTPKHLITATGQRVTLRCSPRSGDLSVYWYQQSLDQGLQFLIQYYNGEERAKGNILERFSAQQFPDLHSELNLSSLELGDSALYFCASSVGSGGAEQFFGPGTRLTVL.

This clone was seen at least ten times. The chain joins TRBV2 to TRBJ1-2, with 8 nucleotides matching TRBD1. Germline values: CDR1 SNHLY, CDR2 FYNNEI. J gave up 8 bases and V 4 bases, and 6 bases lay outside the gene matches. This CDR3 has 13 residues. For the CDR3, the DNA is TGTGCCAGCAGTGTAACAGGGGGTAGAGGCTACACCTTC. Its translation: CASSVTGGRGYTF.

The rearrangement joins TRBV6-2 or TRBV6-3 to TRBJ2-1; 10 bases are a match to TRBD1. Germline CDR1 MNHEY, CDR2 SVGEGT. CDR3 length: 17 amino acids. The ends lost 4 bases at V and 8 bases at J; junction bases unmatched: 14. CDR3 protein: CASSSFSWRTGGYEQFF. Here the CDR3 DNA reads TGTGCCAGCAGTTCCTTCTCATGGAGGACAGGGGGATATGAGCAGTTCTTC.

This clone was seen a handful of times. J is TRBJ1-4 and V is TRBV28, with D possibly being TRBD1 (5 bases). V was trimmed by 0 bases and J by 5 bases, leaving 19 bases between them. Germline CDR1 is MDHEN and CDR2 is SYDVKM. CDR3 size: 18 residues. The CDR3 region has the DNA TGTGCCAGCAGTTTATGGAACTGGCAGGGAGCTAAAAATGAAAAACTGTTTTTT. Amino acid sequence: CASSLWNWQGAKNEKLFF.

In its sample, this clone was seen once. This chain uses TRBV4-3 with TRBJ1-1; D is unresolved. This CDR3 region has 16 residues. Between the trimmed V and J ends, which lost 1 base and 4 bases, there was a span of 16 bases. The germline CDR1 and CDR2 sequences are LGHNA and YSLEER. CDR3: CASSQGVSFGATEAFF. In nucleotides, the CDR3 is TGCGCCAGCAGCCAAGGGGTTAGCTTTGGAGCCACTGAAGCTTTCTTT.

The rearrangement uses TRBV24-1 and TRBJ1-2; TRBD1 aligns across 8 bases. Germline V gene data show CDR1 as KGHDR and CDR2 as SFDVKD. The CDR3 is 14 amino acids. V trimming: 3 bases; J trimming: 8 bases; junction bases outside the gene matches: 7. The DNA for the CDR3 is TGTGCCACCAGTGATCGCTCCAGGGGGCCCGGCTACACCTTC. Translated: CATSDRSRGPGYTF.

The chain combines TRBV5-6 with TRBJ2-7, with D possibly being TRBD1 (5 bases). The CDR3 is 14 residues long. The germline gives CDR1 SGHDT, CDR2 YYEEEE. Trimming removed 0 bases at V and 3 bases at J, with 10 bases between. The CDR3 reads CASSLGSGYYEQYF. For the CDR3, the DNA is TGTGCCAGCAGCTTGGGGTCAGGGTACTACGAGCAGTACTTC.

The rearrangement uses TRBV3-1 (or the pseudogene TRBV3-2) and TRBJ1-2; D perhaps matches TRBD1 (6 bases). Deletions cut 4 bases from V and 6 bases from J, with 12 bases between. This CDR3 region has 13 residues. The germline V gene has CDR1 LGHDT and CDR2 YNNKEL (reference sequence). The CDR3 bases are TGTGCCAGCAGCCCTCGGACAGACAATGGCTACACCTTC. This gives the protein CASSPRTDNGYTF.

CDR3 DNA sequence: TGTGCCAGCAGAATGACAGGGAGGGACACTGAAGCTTTCTTT. Amino acid sequence: CASRMTGRDTEAFF. V usage is TRBV27 and J usage is TRBJ1-1; 7 bases are shared with TRBD1. V trimming: 6 bases; J trimming: 3 bases; junction bases outside the gene matches: 7. The CDR3 runs to 14 residues. Germline lookup yields CDR1 MNHEY and CDR2 SMNVEV (reference sequence).

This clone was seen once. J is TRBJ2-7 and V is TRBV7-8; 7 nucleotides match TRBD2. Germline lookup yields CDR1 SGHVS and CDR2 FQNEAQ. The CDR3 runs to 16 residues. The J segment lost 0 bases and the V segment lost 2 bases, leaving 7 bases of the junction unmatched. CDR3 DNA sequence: TGTGCCAGCAGCTTAACCCTAGCGGAGGCCTCCTACGAGCAGTACTTC. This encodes CASSLTLAEASYEQYF.

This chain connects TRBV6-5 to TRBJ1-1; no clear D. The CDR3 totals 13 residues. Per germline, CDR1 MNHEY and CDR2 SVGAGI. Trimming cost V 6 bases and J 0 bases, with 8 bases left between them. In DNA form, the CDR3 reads TGTGCCAGCAGGGAGAAGTTGAACACTGAAGCTTTCTTT. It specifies CASREKLNTEAFF.

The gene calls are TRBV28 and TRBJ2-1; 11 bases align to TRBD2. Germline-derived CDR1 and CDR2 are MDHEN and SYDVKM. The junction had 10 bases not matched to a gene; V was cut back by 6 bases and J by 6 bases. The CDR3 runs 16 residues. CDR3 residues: CASRLAGGPVRNEQFF. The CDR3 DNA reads TGTGCCAGCAGATTAGCGGGAGGGCCTGTTCGCAATGAGCAGTTCTTC.

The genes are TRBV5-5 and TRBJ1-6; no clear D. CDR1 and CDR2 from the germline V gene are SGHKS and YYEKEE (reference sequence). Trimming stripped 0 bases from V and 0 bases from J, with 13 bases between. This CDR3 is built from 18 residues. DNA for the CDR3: TGTGCCAGCAGCTTGGAGCTCGTAGCGAACTCCTATAATTCACCCCTCCACTTT. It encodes CASSLELVANSYNSPLHF. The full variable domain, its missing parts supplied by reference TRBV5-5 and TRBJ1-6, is DAGVTQSPTHLIKTRGQQVTLRCSPISGHKSVSWYQQVLGQGPQFIFQYYEKEERGRGNFPDRFSARQFPNYSSELNVNALLLGDSALYLCASSLELVANSYNSPLHFGNGTRLTVT.

The CDR3 loop reads CAWRQGQNYGYTF. Written as DNA, the CDR3 is TGTGCCTGGAGACAGGGCCAAAACTATGGCTACACCTTC. The chain is built from TRBV30 and TRBJ1-2; D possibly corresponds to TRBD1 (6 bases). Germline lookup yields CDR1 GTSNPN and CDR2 SVGIG (reference sequence). This CDR3 region has 13 residues. The ends were cut back, 3 bases at V and 2 bases at J, with 10 bases in the middle.

CDR3 residues: CASSLGHAAEAFF. As DNA, the CDR3 is TGTGCCAGCAGTTTGGGACACGCGGCTGAAGCTTTCTTT. The chain joins TRBV28 to TRBJ1-1, with a tentative D call TRBD1 (6 bases). Germline V lookup: CDR1 MDHEN, CDR2 SYDVKM. CDR3 length: 13 residues. V was shortened by 3 bases and J by 6 bases, with 11 bases between the two germline ends.

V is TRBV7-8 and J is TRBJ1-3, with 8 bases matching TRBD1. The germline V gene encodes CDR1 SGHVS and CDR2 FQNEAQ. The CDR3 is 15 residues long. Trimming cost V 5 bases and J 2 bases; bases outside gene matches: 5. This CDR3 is CASSPRTGTGNTIYF. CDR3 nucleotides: TGTGCCAGCAGCCCCAGGACAGGGACTGGAAACACCATATATTTT.

The CDR3 DNA reads as TGTGCCAGCAGCTCCAGACTAGCCGGATTACACGAGCAGTACTTC. Translating it yields CASSSRLAGLHEQYF. This chain uses TRBV9 with TRBJ2-7, with 7 positions matching TRBD2. The germline CDR1 and CDR2 sequences are SGDLS and YYNGEE. V was clipped by 4 bases and J by 5 bases; unmatched bases: 12. This CDR3 contains 15 residues.

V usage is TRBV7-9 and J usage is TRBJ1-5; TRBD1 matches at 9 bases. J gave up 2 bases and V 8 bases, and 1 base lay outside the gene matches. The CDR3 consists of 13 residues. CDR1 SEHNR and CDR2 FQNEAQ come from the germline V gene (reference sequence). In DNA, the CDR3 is TGTGCCAGCGGGGACAGGGGCAATCAGCCCCAGCATTTT. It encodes CASGDRGNQPQHF.

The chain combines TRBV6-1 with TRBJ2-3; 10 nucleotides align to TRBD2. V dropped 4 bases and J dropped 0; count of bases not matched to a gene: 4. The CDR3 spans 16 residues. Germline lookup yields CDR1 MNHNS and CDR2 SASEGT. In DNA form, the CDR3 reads TGTGCCAGCAGTGGTTGGACTAGCGGAAGCACAGATACGCAGTATTTT. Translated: CASSGWTSGSTDTQYF.

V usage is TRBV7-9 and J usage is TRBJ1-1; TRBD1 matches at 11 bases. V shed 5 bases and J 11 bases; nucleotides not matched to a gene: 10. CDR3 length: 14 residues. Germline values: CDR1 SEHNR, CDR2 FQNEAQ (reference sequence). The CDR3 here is CASSEWTGGGDAFF. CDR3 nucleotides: TGTGCCAGCAGCGAGTGGACAGGGGGCGGAGACGCTTTCTTT. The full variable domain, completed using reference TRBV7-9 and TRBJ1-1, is DTGVSQNPRHKITKRGQNVTFRCDPISEHNRLYWYRQTLGQGPEFLTYFQNEAQLEKSRLLSDRFSAERPKGSFSTLEIQRTEQGDSAMYLCASSEWTGGGDAFFGQGTRLTVV.

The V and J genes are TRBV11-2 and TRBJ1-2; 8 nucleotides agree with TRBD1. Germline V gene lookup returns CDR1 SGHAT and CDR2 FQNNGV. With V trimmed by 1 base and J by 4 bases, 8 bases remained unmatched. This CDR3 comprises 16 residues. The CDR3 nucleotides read TGTGCCAGCAGCTTAGCCCGACGGGACAGGATCTATGGCTACACCTTC. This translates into CASSLARRDRIYGYTF.

CDR3: CASSRDYRNEQYF. CDR3 in DNA: TGTGCCAGCAGCCGGGACTATAGGAACGAGCAGTACTTC. The V and J genes are TRBV6-5 and TRBJ2-7; 7 nucleotides match TRBD2. The V gene end was trimmed by 6 bases and the J gene end by 5 bases; junction bases not matched to a gene: 7. The CDR3 covers 13 residues. Germline V gene sequence: CDR1 MNHEY, CDR2 SVGAGI.

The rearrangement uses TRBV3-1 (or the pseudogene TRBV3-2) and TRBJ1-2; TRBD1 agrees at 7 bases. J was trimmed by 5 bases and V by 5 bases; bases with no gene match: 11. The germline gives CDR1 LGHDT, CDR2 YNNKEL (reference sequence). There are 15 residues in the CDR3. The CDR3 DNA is TGTGCCAGCAGCTATCAACACCGGGACAGATATGGCTACACCTTC. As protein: CASSYQHRDRYGYTF.

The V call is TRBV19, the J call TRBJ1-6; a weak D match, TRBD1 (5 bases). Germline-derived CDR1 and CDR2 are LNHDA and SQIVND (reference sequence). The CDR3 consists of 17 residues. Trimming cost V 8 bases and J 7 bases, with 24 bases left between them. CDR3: CASRSSGGGIRNSPLHF. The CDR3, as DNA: TGTGCCAGTCGCTCATCCGGGGGGGGGATTAGGAATTCACCCCTCCACTTT.

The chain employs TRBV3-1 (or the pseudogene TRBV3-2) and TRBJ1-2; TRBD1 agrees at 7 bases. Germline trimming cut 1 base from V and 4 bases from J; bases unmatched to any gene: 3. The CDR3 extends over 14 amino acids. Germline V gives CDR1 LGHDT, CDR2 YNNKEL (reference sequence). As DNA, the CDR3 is TGTGCCAGCAGCCAAGCGGGACAGACCTATGGCTACACCTTC. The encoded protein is CASSQAGQTYGYTF.